A single sample is the source of the 25 T cell receptor beta chains below, sequenced in a study of identical twins. TCRdb passed the 5' RACE reads through MiXCR, listing each CDR3 protein once. The sample shows 460,000 or so distinct CDR3 sequences, 13% to 15% of them seen only once. The same data also contributed to another study, on yellow fever vaccine responses in identical twins.

Sequencing was performed on CD4+ T cells sorted from blood. Every receptor here comes from a woman aged 18-29 years in good health.

This clonotype was recorded only once. The rearrangement joins TRBV2 to TRBJ1-1; possibly TRBD1 for D (5 bases). V was shortened by 11 bases and J by 6 bases, with 34 bases between the two germline ends. The length of the CDR3 is 18 residues. Per the germline V gene, CDR1 is SNHLY and CDR2 is FYNNEI. CDR3 in DNA: TGTGCCTTCAGTTTAAGACGGTTAGTTGACAGCGAGATATCTGAAGCTTTCTTT. Translated: CAFSLRRLVDSEISEAFF.

The chain has TRBV6-1 and TRBJ2-7; D may be TRBD1 (5 bases). The ends were cut back, 0 bases at V and 1 base at J, with 10 bases in the middle. The germline V gene has CDR1 MNHNS and CDR2 SASEGT. The CDR3 contains 15 residues. As DNA, the CDR3 is TGTGCCAGCAGTGAAGCTTATAGGGGTTCCTACGAGCAGTACTTC. Translating gives CASSEAYRGSYEQYF.

This clonotype has ten or more counts. V usage is TRBV27 and J usage is TRBJ2-3; D is unresolved. This CDR3 is 14 amino acids long. Looked up from germline, CDR1 is MNHEY and CDR2 is SMNVEV (reference sequence). Trimming stripped 2 bases from V and 0 bases from J, with 6 bases between. The CDR3 DNA reads as TGTGCCAGCAGTTTACGGATGAGCACAGATACGCAGTATTTT. This translates into CASSLRMSTDTQYF.

This clonotype was seen ten or more times. This chain connects TRBV6-2 or TRBV6-3 to TRBJ2-2, with TRBD2 matching over 11 bases. The length of the CDR3 is 17 residues. CDR1 is MNHEY, CDR2 SVGEGT, per germline. With V trimmed by 2 bases and J by 0 bases, 2 bases remained unmatched. The chain's CDR3 is CASSYLAGGPNTGELFF. The CDR3 DNA reads as TGTGCCAGCAGTTACCTAGCGGGAGGACCGAACACCGGGGAGCTGTTTTTT.

This clonotype occurred a few times. CDR3 sequence reads: CASSYSDGTSGNTQYF. DNA of the CDR3: TGTGCCAGCAGTTACTCCGATGGGACTAGCGGAAATACGCAGTATTTT. The J gene is TRBJ2-3, the V gene TRBV6-5, with 11 bases fitting TRBD2. This CDR3 is 16 amino acids long. Germline loops: CDR1 MNHEY, CDR2 SVGAGI. The trim removed 0 bases at V and 7 bases at J, leaving 6 bases unmatched.

This clonotype has more than one count but fewer than ten. CDR3: CASSFSPSGGQYF. CDR3 bases: TGTGCCAGCAGCTTTTCACCTAGCGGGGGCCAGTACTTC. The V call is TRBV11-2, the J call TRBJ2-7; 10 nucleotides align to TRBD2. Losses at the gene ends were 3 bases for V and 10 bases for J; bases not matched to a gene: 6. The CDR3 contains 13 residues. Germline CDR1 SGHAT, CDR2 FQNNGV. Combining the CDR3 with reference TRBV11-2 and TRBJ2-7 gives the whole variable domain EAGVAQSPRYKIIEKRQSVAFWCNPISGHATLYWYQQILGQGPKLLIQFQNNGVVDDSQLPKDRFSAERLKGVDSTLKIQPAKLEDSAVYLCASSFSPSGGQYFGPGTRLTVT.

The chain employs TRBV7-9 and TRBJ1-1, with 10 positions matching TRBD1. The CDR3 totals 16 residues. Germline CDR1 SEHNR, CDR2 FQNEAQ (reference sequence). V was clipped by 6 bases and J by 4 bases; unmatched bases: 11. CDR3: CASSPSGTGATTEAFF. The CDR3 DNA is TGTGCCAGCAGTCCTTCCGGGACAGGGGCGACCACTGAAGCTTTCTTT.

This clonotype was counted at least ten times. The chain couples TRBV20-1 to TRBJ1-1, with D possibly being TRBD1 (5 bases). Between the trimmed V and J ends, which lost 5 bases and 0 bases, there was a span of 10 bases. This CDR3 comprises 13 residues. The germline V gene encodes CDR1 DFQATT and CDR2 SNEGSKA (reference sequence). The CDR3 sequence is CSAVGPLNTEAFF. DNA of the CDR3: TGCAGTGCTGTGGGGCCTTTGAACACTGAAGCTTTCTTT.

The CDR3 nucleotides are TGCAGTCCCATCGGGGTGAGCACAGATACGCAGTATTTT. This encodes CSPIGVSTDTQYF. The J gene is TRBJ2-3, the V gene TRBV20-1, with D maybe TRBD2 (5 bases). V gave up 8 bases and J gave up 0 bases, with 12 bases separating them. Germline CDR1 is DFQATT and CDR2 is SNEGSKA (reference sequence). The CDR3 length is 13 residues.

V usage is TRBV7-8 and J usage is TRBJ2-3, with 9 bases identical to TRBD1. V dropped 5 bases and J dropped 2; count of bases not matched to a gene: 8. The CDR3 spans 16 residues. Germline V gives CDR1 SGHVS, CDR2 FQNEAQ. The CDR3 sequence: CASSATGTGYTDTQYF. The CDR3 DNA follows: TGTGCCAGCAGCGCCACCGGGACAGGGTACACAGATACGCAGTATTTT.

This clonotype was found many times. This chain links TRBV5-1 with TRBJ2-2; unclear D gene. Trimming cost V 0 bases and J 8 bases, with 17 bases left between them. CDR3 length: 16 amino acids. The germline gives CDR1 SGHRS, CDR2 YFSETQ. The CDR3 region has the DNA TGCGCCAGCAGCTTGGCTGGCCCCAGGATGGCGGGGGAGCTGTTTTTT. It is translated as CASSLAGPRMAGELFF.

This clonotype was detected only a few times. The chain combines TRBV7-6 with TRBJ2-1; 11 bases map to TRBD2. V trimming: 2 bases; J trimming: 6 bases; junction bases outside the gene matches: 15. Germline V gene sequence: CDR1 SGHVS, CDR2 FNYEAQ. The CDR3 has 19 amino acids. Here the CDR3 reads CASSLYLPGTSGRSNEQFF. The CDR3 nucleotides read TGTGCCAGCAGCTTATACTTACCCGGAACTAGCGGGAGAAGCAATGAGCAGTTCTTC.

This clonotype turned up a few times. The V gene is TRBV7-2, the J gene TRBJ2-2, with 8 bases aligning to TRBD1. Germline V gene lookup returns CDR1 SGHTA and CDR2 FQGNSA. The CDR3 runs to 17 residues. V was pared by 2 bases and J by 1 base, with 6 bases of the junction left unmatched. The CDR3 DNA reads TGTGCCAGCAGCTTAAAACCCGGGACAGGGAACACCGGGGAGCTGTTTTTT. Its translation: CASSLKPGTGNTGELFF.

This clonotype was picked up a small number of times. This chain uses TRBV5-1 with TRBJ2-7, with 12 bases that match TRBD2. V lost 6 bases to trimming and J lost 7 bases; unmatched junction nucleotides: 8. This CDR3 spans 14 amino acids. The germline V gene has CDR1 SGHRS and CDR2 YFSETQ. This chain's CDR3 is CASKTGTSGLEQYF. In nucleotides, the CDR3 is TGCGCCAGCAAGACCGGGACTAGCGGGCTAGAGCAGTACTTC. Full variable domain (outside the CDR3, taken from reference TRBV5-1 and TRBJ2-7): KAGVTQTPRYLIKTRGQQVTLSCSPISGHRSVSWYQQTPGQGLQFLFEYFSETQRNKGNFPGRFSGRQFSNSRSEMNVSTLELGDSALYLCASKTGTSGLEQYFGPGTRLTVT.

This clonotype was observed many times. J is TRBJ2-2 and V is TRBV7-9, with D hard to call. The V gene lost 5 bases and the J gene lost 3 bases, with 10 bases spanning the gap. There are 14 residues in the CDR3. CDR1 and CDR2 (germline): SEHNR, FQNEAQ (reference sequence). CDR3 protein: CASSALVYTGELFF. The CDR3 bases are TGTGCCAGCAGCGCCCTAGTATACACCGGGGAGCTGTTTTTT.

This chain uses TRBV24-1 with TRBJ2-2; unclear D gene. The CDR3 contains 12 residues. Per germline, CDR1 KGHDR and CDR2 SFDVKD. V gave up 6 bases and J gave up 6 bases, with 7 bases separating them. The CDR3 bases are TGTGCCACCAGTATTTTCCCCGGGGAGCTGTTTTTT. Its protein is CATSIFPGELFF.

There are a few counts of this clonotype. The V gene is TRBV12-3 or TRBV12-4, the J gene TRBJ2-4; possible D gene TRBD1, 6 bases. V lost 9 bases and J 0 bases, leaving 15 bases between the germline ends. The CDR3 has 15 residues. In DNA form, the CDR3 reads TGTGCCAGTACCCGGACAGACCTAGCCAAAAACATTCAGTACTTC. Protein: CASTRTDLAKNIQYF.

The chain recombines TRBV18 with TRBJ2-1; D gene unclear. This CDR3 comprises 13 residues. Germline CDR1 reads KGHSH; CDR2 reads LQKENI. V lost 2 bases to trimming and J lost 6 bases, with 8 bases between them. The CDR3 protein is CASSPIASNEQFF. In DNA form, the CDR3 reads TGTGCCAGCTCACCAATAGCCAGCAATGAGCAGTTCTTC. The entire variable domain, with the rest obtained from reference TRBV18 and TRBJ2-1, is as follows: NAGVMQNPRHLVRRRGQEARLRCSPMKGHSHVYWYRQLPEEGLKFMVYLQKENIIDESGMPKERFSAEFPKEGPSILRIQQVVRGDSAAYFCASSPIASNEQFFGPGTRLTVL.

This chain connects TRBV30 to TRBJ2-1; 14 nucleotides match TRBD2. Germline assignment: CDR1 GTSNPN and CDR2 SVGIG (reference sequence). The CDR3 consists of 16 residues. J gave up 4 bases and V 5 bases, and 7 bases lay outside the gene matches. This CDR3 reads CAWGDGTSGRYNEQFF. The CDR3 DNA sequence: TGTGCCTGGGGTGACGGGACTAGCGGGAGATACAATGAGCAGTTCTTC.

This clonotype was recorded a few times. V usage is TRBV20-1 and J usage is TRBJ2-7; D gene uncertain. The CDR3 is 15 residues long. Trimming removed 1 base at V and 3 bases at J, with 16 bases between. CDR1 and CDR2 (germline): DFQATT, SNEGSKA (reference sequence). The CDR3 is CSARASRPSGYEQYF. The CDR3 nucleotides read TGCAGTGCTAGAGCGTCTCGCCCATCGGGCTACGAGCAGTACTTC.

This clonotype was counted only a few times. The CDR3: CASSISHGTQYF. The CDR3 bases are TGTGCCAGCAGTATCAGTCACGGGACCCAGTACTTC. The chain carries TRBV27 and TRBJ2-5; D is undetermined. This CDR3 has 12 amino acids. CDR1 and CDR2 (germline): MNHEY, SMNVEV (reference sequence). The V end lost 5 bases, the J end lost 7 bases, and 11 bases lay between the germline ends.

A few counts support this clonotype. The chain joins TRBV7-9 to TRBJ1-3, with a weak D call TRBD1 (5 bases). The CDR3 is 12 residues long. Germline V CDR1 and CDR2: SEHNR, FQNEAQ (reference sequence). Trimming removed 5 bases at V and 7 bases at J, with 9 bases between. CDR3 nucleotides: TGTGCCAGCAGCCAGGAGGGGAACACCATATATTTT. Amino acids: CASSQEGNTIYF.

This clonotype was picked up many times. This chain connects TRBV29-1 to TRBJ2-5; D gene ambiguous. The germline gives CDR1 SQVTM, CDR2 ANQGSEA. The CDR3 loop spans 12 amino acids. The CDR3 DNA is TGCAGTCCTATCGGTCCCGGGGAGACCCAGTACTTC. Its protein product is CSPIGPGETQYF.

A few counts support this clonotype. The chain uses TRBV25-1 and TRBJ2-5; maybe TRBD2 (6 bases). The CDR3 totals 15 residues. With 3 bases removed from V and 5 bases from J, the gap between germline ends came to 16 bases. In germline, CDR1 is MGHDK, CDR2 SYGVNS. The CDR3, as DNA: TGTGCCAGCAGTGACGGGACTCCGGCGGGCGAGACCCAGTACTTC. Translated: CASSDGTPAGETQYF.

This clonotype was counted between two and nine times. The chain is built from TRBV4-1 and TRBJ2-1, with 14 bases that match TRBD2. This CDR3 has 17 residues. Trimming at V came to 2 bases and at J to 4 bases, leaving 4 bases not matched to a gene. From germline, CDR1 is MGHRA and CDR2 YSYEKL. CDR3 in amino acids: CASSQRTSGGPYNEQFF. DNA for the CDR3: TGCGCCAGCAGCCAACGGACTAGCGGGGGGCCTTACAATGAGCAGTTCTTC.